The 29 T cell receptor beta chains below all came from one sample that was sequenced in a study of T-cell reconstitution after alpha-beta-depleted transplantation in children. Preparation of the TCRbeta library was carried out with unique molecular identifiers. TCRdb reprocessed the PCR reads with MiXCR, giving one entry per CDR3 protein. Among roughly 300,000 distinct CDR3 sequences listed, 11% were seen once. Here the sequenced sample was peripheral blood, taken 180 days after TCRalphabeta/CD19-depleted stem cell transplant. These receptor sequences come from a male patient aged 2 to 10 who had a stem cell transplant for chronic granulomatous disease, so the T cells may come from the graft donor.

The table lists this clonotype with many counts. V and J are TRBV29-1 and TRBJ2-2, with D perhaps TRBD1 (6 bases). Germline values: CDR1 SQVTM, CDR2 ANQGSEA. The CDR3 consists of 14 residues. Between the trimmed V and J ends, which lost 3 bases and 3 bases, there was a span of 11 bases. As DNA, the CDR3 is TGCAGCGTTGACTTGACAGGACACACCGGGGAGCTGTTTTTT. Its translation: CSVDLTGHTGELFF.

This clonotype was observed at least ten times. The V gene is TRBV7-9, the J gene TRBJ2-1; 10 bases are shared with TRBD2. The CDR3 loop spans 17 amino acids. The germline V gene has CDR1 SEHNR and CDR2 FQNEAQ (reference sequence). J was trimmed by 4 bases and V by 8 bases; bases with no gene match: 14. Here the CDR3 reads CASPGLAGDPQYNEQFF. The CDR3 DNA follows: TGTGCCAGCCCGGGGCTAGCGGGAGACCCCCAATACAATGAGCAGTTCTTC.

This clonotype has a count of ten or more. The chain carries TRBV6-5 and TRBJ2-3, with 9 nucleotides matching TRBD2. V shed 2 bases, J shed 6 bases, and the junction held 6 bases outside the gene matches. The CDR3 length is 15 residues. Germline V gives CDR1 MNHEY, CDR2 SVGAGI. CDR3 sequence (DNA): TGTGCCAGCAGTTACGGCGGGAGGGCAGGGGATACGCAGTATTTT. It specifies CASSYGGRAGDTQYF.

This clonotype was recorded many times. This sequence joins TRBV7-8 and TRBJ2-3; 9 bases map to TRBD1. The germline V gene has CDR1 SGHVS and CDR2 FQNEAQ. The ends lost 4 bases at V and 0 bases at J; junction bases unmatched: 5. This CDR3 comprises 16 residues. CDR3 bases: TGTGCCAGCAGCTGGGACAGGGACTCTAGCACAGATACGCAGTATTTT. Encoded protein: CASSWDRDSSTDTQYF.

As concerns this clonotype: A much larger clone differs from this one at a single base, so this may be a read error. The chain carries TRBV19 and TRBJ1-1; D is ambiguous. This CDR3 contains 14 residues. In germline, CDR1 is LNHDA, CDR2 SQIVND (reference sequence). The CDR3 is CASSIRGGNTDAFF. In nucleotides, the CDR3 is TGTGCCAGTAGTATACGTGGCGGGAACACTGATGCTTTCTTT.

The table lists this clonotype with many counts. The genes are TRBV5-1 and TRBJ1-6; 9 positions match TRBD1. V shed 3 bases, J shed 10 bases, and the junction held 5 bases outside the gene matches. This CDR3 comprises 14 residues. Germline V CDR1 and CDR2: SGHRS, YFSETQ. This chain's CDR3 is CASSSGTGSSPLHF. The CDR3 DNA is TGCGCCAGCAGCTCCGGGACAGGGAGCTCACCCCTCCACTTT.

This clonotype was seen ten or more times. V gene TRBV4-3 combines with J gene TRBJ2-7; 8 bases map to TRBD1. The V gene end was trimmed by 0 bases and the J gene end by 3 bases; junction bases not matched to a gene: 10. The length of the CDR3 is 17 residues. CDR1 LGHNA and CDR2 YSLEER come from the germline V gene. In DNA form, the CDR3 reads TGCGCCAGCAGCCAAGATCTGAACCAGGGGGCGCGCTACGAGCAGTACTTC. Encoded protein: CASSQDLNQGARYEQYF.

This chain links TRBV3-1 with TRBJ2-2; D is possibly TRBD1 (6 bases). V lost 8 bases and J lost 0, with 13 bases in between. Germline loops: CDR1 LGHDT, CDR2 YNNKEL (reference sequence). The CDR3 consists of 15 residues. The CDR3 sequence: CASGLGGTNTGELFF. CDR3 coding DNA: TGTGCCAGCGGGCTAGGGGGTACGAACACCGGGGAGCTGTTTTTT.

Many counts were recorded for this clonotype. The chain recombines TRBV7-2 with TRBJ2-4; the D is unclear. CDR1 and CDR2 from the germline V gene are SGHTA and FQGNSA. This CDR3 has 13 amino acids. V lost 5 bases and J lost 10, with 15 bases in between. Here the CDR3 DNA reads TGTGCCAGCAGCACCTACATTGACGCGATTCAGTACTTC. Amino acid sequence: CASSTYIDAIQYF.

This clonotype was observed a single time. This chain joins TRBV20-1 and TRBJ2-5, with 8 bases fitting TRBD1. The CDR3 has 18 residues. The ends lost 8 bases at V and 0 bases at J; junction bases unmatched: 20. Per the germline V gene, CDR1 is DFQATT and CDR2 is SNEGSKA (reference sequence). The CDR3 region is CSSWGQATSGPYQETQYF. The CDR3 region has the DNA TGCAGTTCTTGGGGACAGGCTACGAGCGGACCGTACCAAGAGACCCAGTACTTC.

This clonotype was recorded at least ten times. The rearrangement joins TRBV27 to TRBJ2-7, with 9 bases identical to TRBD1. CDR1 MNHEY and CDR2 SMNVEV come from the germline V gene (reference sequence). V lost 1 base and J lost 5; bases outside the gene matches: 6. The CDR3 length is 15 residues. CDR3 sequence reads: CASSLFGTGLHEQYF. In DNA form, the CDR3 reads TGTGCCAGCAGTTTATTTGGGACAGGGTTACACGAGCAGTACTTC.

The chain couples TRBV20-1 to TRBJ1-1, with TRBD1 as a possible D gene (6 bases). Trimming took off 6 bases at V and 4 bases at J, with 18 bases between the two ends. The CDR3 is made up of 14 amino acids. Germline CDR1 and CDR2: DFQATT and SNEGSKA (reference sequence). The CDR3 spells CSAPRGGEATEAFF. The CDR3 nucleotides read TGCAGTGCGCCGAGGGGGGGGGAGGCCACTGAAGCTTTCTTT.

This clonotype has ten or more counts. The genes are TRBV5-1 and TRBJ1-6; D is unresolved. Trimming stripped 0 bases from V and 9 bases from J, with 10 bases between. CDR3 length: 14 amino acids. Germline CDR1 and CDR2: SGHRS and YFSETQ. The CDR3 region is CASSLAGYGSPLHF. CDR3 sequence (DNA): TGCGCCAGCAGCTTGGCTGGGTACGGTTCACCCCTCCACTTT.

This clonotype occurred many times. CDR3 amino acids: CASSPPWGAPNTGELFF. Written as DNA, the CDR3 is TGTGCCAGCAGCCCACCATGGGGGGCCCCGAACACCGGGGAGCTGTTTTTT. V is TRBV7-2 and J is TRBJ2-2; D may correspond to TRBD1 or TRBD2 (6 bases each). The CDR3 extends over 17 amino acids. The germline V gene has CDR1 SGHTA and CDR2 FQGNSA. The V gene lost 5 bases and the J gene lost 0 bases, with 16 bases spanning the gap.

This clonotype was seen at least ten times. This chain joins TRBV12-3 or TRBV12-4 and TRBJ2-3; maybe TRBD1 (5 bases). The CDR3 loop spans 16 amino acids. V was pared by 6 bases and J by 4 bases, with 20 bases between. DNA for the CDR3: TGTGCCAGCAGAGCCTGGGCAGGGTGGGATCCAGATACGCAGTATTTT. Translated, it gives CASRAWAGWDPDTQYF.

This clonotype has at least ten counts. The chain is built from TRBV27 and TRBJ2-1, with unresolved D. Germline V gene lookup returns CDR1 MNHEY and CDR2 SMNVEV (reference sequence). The V gene lost 4 bases and the J gene lost 3 bases, with 10 bases spanning the gap. The CDR3 contains 14 residues. The CDR3 loop reads CASSSTPYYNEQFF. CDR3 nucleotides: TGTGCCAGCAGTTCAACTCCTTACTACAATGAGCAGTTCTTC.

This clonotype showed up many times. The rearrangement joins TRBV14 to TRBJ2-3, with no clear D. The CDR3 loop spans 17 amino acids. V lost 2 bases to trimming and J lost 2 bases, with 17 bases between them. In germline, CDR1 is SGHDN, CDR2 FVKESK. The CDR3 region has the DNA TGTGCCAGCAGCCAACAAAAAACAAGTGTGGCCACAGATACGCAGTATTTT. The encoded protein is CASSQQKTSVATDTQYF.

This clonotype was counted only a few times. The CDR3 coding sequence is TGTGCCAGCAGCCAAGGCCCCGGGAGCCCCCAGCATTTT. Translation gives CASSQGPGSPQHF. The gene calls are TRBV14 and TRBJ1-5; D not resolved. Germline V gene data show CDR1 as SGHDN and CDR2 as FVKESK. Deletions cut 1 base from V and 10 bases from J, with 11 bases between. The CDR3 extends over 13 amino acids. The whole variable domain, remainder taken from reference TRBV14 and TRBJ1-5, is EAGVTQFPSHSVIEKGQTVTLRCDPISGHDNLYWYRRVMGKEIKFLLHFVKESKQDESGMPNNRFLAERTGGTYSTLKVQPAELEDSGVYFCASSQGPGSPQHFGDGTRLSIL.

The table lists this clonotype with many counts. The rearrangement links TRBV4-3 to TRBJ2-2, with 8 positions matching TRBD2. Trimming cost V 0 bases and J 5 bases; bases outside gene matches: 14. Germline V gene lookup returns CDR1 LGHNA and CDR2 YSLEER. The length of the CDR3 is 19 residues. CDR3: CASSQEPTPTSGGTGELFF. In DNA, the CDR3 is TGCGCCAGCAGCCAAGAACCAACGCCCACTAGCGGAGGGACCGGGGAGCTGTTTTTT.

There are many counts of this clonotype. This sequence joins TRBV7-9 and TRBJ2-7; 9 bases align to TRBD1. CDR3 size: 16 residues. V lost 4 bases to trimming and J lost 1 base; unmatched junction nucleotides: 8. The V gene's germline CDR1 is SEHNR and CDR2 FQNEAQ (reference sequence). CDR3 in amino acids: CASSSGNRGPSYEQYF. CDR3 DNA sequence: TGTGCCAGCAGCTCAGGAAACAGGGGGCCGTCCTACGAGCAGTACTTC.

The chain joins TRBV28 to TRBJ2-1; TRBD2 agrees at 9 bases. This CDR3 region has 14 residues. The trim removed 10 bases at V and 6 bases at J, leaving 10 bases unmatched. Germline CDR1 MDHEN, CDR2 SYDVKM. CDR3 protein: CAIGSRGGGNEQFF. The CDR3 nucleotides are TGTGCCATCGGATCGCGGGGGGGGGGCAATGAGCAGTTCTTC.

This clonotype has just a few counts. The V call is TRBV7-9, the J call TRBJ1-1, with 7 bases fitting TRBD1. CDR1 is SEHNR and CDR2 is FQNEAQ in the germline V gene (reference sequence). The CDR3 is 16 residues long. The V gene end was trimmed by 5 bases and the J gene end by 0 bases; junction bases not matched to a gene: 9. The CDR3 DNA is TGTGCCAGCAGCGGATATTCGACAGGGCTGAACACTGAAGCTTTCTTT. Its protein is CASSGYSTGLNTEAFF.

This clonotype was seen ten or more times. The chain couples TRBV6-1 to TRBJ2-1; 7 bases are shared with TRBD2. The V gene end was trimmed by 8 bases and the J gene end by 4 bases; junction bases not matched to a gene: 11. The CDR3 sequence is 15 residues long. Germline V gene sequence: CDR1 MNHNS, CDR2 SASEGT. The CDR3 coding sequence is TGTGCCAGCGGAAAGGGGCAGGGACTATACAATGAGCAGTTCTTC. This encodes CASGKGQGLYNEQFF.

This clonotype was observed many times. The V call is TRBV5-1, the J call TRBJ2-3; D call uncertain. Germline V gives CDR1 SGHRS, CDR2 YFSETQ. Deletions cut 2 bases from V and 2 bases from J, with 9 bases between. This CDR3 contains 14 residues. Here the CDR3 DNA reads TGCGCCAGCAGCTTTTCACTTTACACAGATACGCAGTATTTT. It translates to CASSFSLYTDTQYF.

At least ten counts were recorded for this clonotype. The chain employs TRBV10-3 and TRBJ2-3; perhaps D is TRBD1 or TRBD2 (5 bases each). The CDR3 has 15 amino acids. Germline CDR1 and CDR2: ENHRY and SYGVKD. The V end lost 6 bases, the J end lost 1 base, and 14 bases lay between the germline ends. The CDR3 loop is CAIRTPGPRTDTQYF. The CDR3 DNA sequence: TGTGCCATCAGGACCCCGGGACCCCGCACAGATACGCAGTATTTT.

Details on this clonotype: This clone may be a read error of a much larger clone one base away. The chain carries TRBV20-1 and TRBJ1-2, with D perhaps TRBD1 (6 bases). This CDR3 region has 13 residues. Per germline, CDR1 DFQATT and CDR2 SNEGSKA (reference sequence). In DNA form, the CDR3 reads TGCAGTGCTAGCGGACAGTCTAACTATGGCGACACCTTC. Translation: CSASGQSNYGDTF.

Turning to this clonotype: The DNA is omitted, as the CDR3 cannot be located on it reliably, and the CDR3 follows TCRdb's listing. The V and J genes are TRBV11-2 and TRBJ2-5; TRBD1, the table's D call, lacks a check against the DNA. Looked up from germline, CDR1 is SGHAT and CDR2 is FQNNGV. The CDR3 is 15 residues long, counting both termini. The CDR3 here is CASRVGRGTQETQHF.

This clonotype was recorded many times. The genes are TRBV3-1 and TRBJ2-1, with 10 bases that match TRBD1. The germline V gene has CDR1 LGHDT and CDR2 YNNKEL (reference sequence). J was trimmed by 6 bases and V by 1 base; bases with no gene match: 6. The CDR3 extends over 16 amino acids. CDR3 nucleotides: TGTGCCAGCAGCCAAGTGGGTGACAGGGGGCTCAATGAGCAGTTCTTC. This gives the protein CASSQVGDRGLNEQFF.

At least ten counts were recorded for this clonotype. The V call is TRBV15, the J call TRBJ1-5, with a weak D call TRBD1 (5 bases). The CDR3 contains 15 residues. The V gene lost 1 base and the J gene lost 6 bases, with 13 bases spanning the gap. CDR1 and CDR2 (germline): LNHNV, YYDKDF (reference sequence). DNA for the CDR3: TGTGCCACCAGCAGAGCAGTCGTAAGGGGTCAGCCCCAGCATTTT. It encodes CATSRAVVRGQPQHF. The full variable domain, rest sourced from reference TRBV15 and TRBJ1-5, is DAMVIQNPRYQVTQFGKPVTLSCSQTLNHNVMYWYQQKSSQAPKLLFHYYDKDFNNEADTPDNFQSRRPNTSFCFLDIRSPGLGDTAMYLCATSRAVVRGQPQHFGDGTRLSIL.